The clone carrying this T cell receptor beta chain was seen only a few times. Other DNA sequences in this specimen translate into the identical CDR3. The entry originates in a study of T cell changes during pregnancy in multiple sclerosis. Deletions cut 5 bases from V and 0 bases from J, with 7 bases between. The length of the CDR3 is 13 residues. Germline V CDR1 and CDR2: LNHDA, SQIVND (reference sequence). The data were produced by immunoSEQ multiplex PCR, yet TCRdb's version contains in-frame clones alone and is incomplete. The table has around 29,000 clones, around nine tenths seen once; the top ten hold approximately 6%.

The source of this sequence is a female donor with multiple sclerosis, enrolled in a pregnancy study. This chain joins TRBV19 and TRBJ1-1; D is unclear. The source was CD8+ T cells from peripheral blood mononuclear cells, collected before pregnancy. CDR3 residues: CASSLAVNTEAFF. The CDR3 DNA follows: TGTGCCAGTAGTCTGGCCGTGAACACTGAAGCTTTCTTT.